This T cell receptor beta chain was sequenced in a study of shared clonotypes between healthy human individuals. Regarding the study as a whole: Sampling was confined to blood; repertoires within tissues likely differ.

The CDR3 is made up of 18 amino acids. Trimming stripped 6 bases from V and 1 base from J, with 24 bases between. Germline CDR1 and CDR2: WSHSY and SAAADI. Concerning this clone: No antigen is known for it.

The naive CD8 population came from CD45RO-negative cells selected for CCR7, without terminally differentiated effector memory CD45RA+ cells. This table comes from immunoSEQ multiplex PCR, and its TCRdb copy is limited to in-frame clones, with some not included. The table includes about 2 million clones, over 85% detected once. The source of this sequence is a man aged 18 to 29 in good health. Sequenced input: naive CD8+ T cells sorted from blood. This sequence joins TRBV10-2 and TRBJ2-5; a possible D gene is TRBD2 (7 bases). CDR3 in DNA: TGCGCCAGCAGCGGGGGGCGCCGGTGGGGGGCCACCCAAGAGACCCAGTACTTC. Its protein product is CASSGGRRWGATQETQYF.